This T cell receptor (beta chain) was captured by sequencing in a study of Ad26.COV2.S vaccination and SARS-CoV-2 variants. Treatment reported: about 20 received Ad26.COV2.S at low or high dose, single or two shots; 5 received placebo; per-sample allocation not given. Day 63 after the first injection of vaccine or placebo was the sampling time. The method was immunoSEQ multiplex PCR; TCRdb's version includes in-frame clones alone and lacks a portion of them. The table has 430,000 or so clones, approximately 90% seen once. As regards this clone: No antigen is known for it.

Points from the study as a whole: Placebo recipients had lower spike-specific TCR breadth than vaccine recipients.

Sequenced material: peripheral blood, taken in a trial of Ad26.COV2.S vaccine versus placebo. The sequence came from a person aged 18-65 years who received the Ad26.COV2.S COVID-19 vaccine or a placebo.

The CDR3 coding sequence is TGTGCCAGCAGCTTAGGGCGACTAGCTGGCACAGATACGCAGTATTTT. Translating it yields CASSLGRLAGTDTQYF. The chain couples TRBV7-8 to TRBJ2-3, with 7 bases matching TRBD2. This CDR3 is built from 16 residues. V lost 1 base to trimming and J lost 1 base; unmatched junction nucleotides: 5. CDR1 SGHVS and CDR2 FQNEAQ come from the germline V gene.